Listed below are T cell receptor beta chains from one sample, sequenced in a study of T cell responses to AZD1222 COVID-19 vaccine. Profiling relied on immunoSEQ multiplex PCR, and the TCRdb table lists in-frame clones only, not all of them. The top ten hold about 3% of the sample, which has approximately 73,000 clones, roughly four fifths seen once. The source was peripheral blood, collected on day 0 of AZD1222 vaccination. Receptors were obtained from an adult in good health. Both conserved end residues are part of each CDR3. Each record gives: V gene, D gene, J gene, clone size, CDR3 protein, CDR3 DNA. A D gene is named only where the DNA matches it firmly. Size tells how often a clone was seen (once, few, many) or the class of an expanded clone, and some rows leave it out.

>TRBV6-2/TRBV6-3|.|TRBJ2-5|.
CASSYTGTAGQETQYF
TGTGCCAGCAGTTACACCGGGACAGCGGGTCAAGAGACCCAGTACTTC
>TRBV5-5|TRBD1|TRBJ1-2|few
CASRSLQGNYGYTF
TGTGCCAGCAGATCCCTACAGGGGAACTATGGCTACACCTTC
>TRBV2|.|TRBJ1-5|.
CASSEARGQPQHF
TGTGCCAGCAGTGAAGCAAGGGGGCAGCCCCAGCATTTT
>TRBV5-1|TRBD1|TRBJ1-1|.
CASSLLGQGITEAFF
TGCGCCAGCAGCTTGCTGGGACAGGGGATCACTGAAGCTTTCTTT
>TRBV19|.|TRBJ2-3|few
CASTRTGRPDTQYF
TGTGCCAGTACCCGGACGGGTCGGCCAGATACGCAGTATTTT
>TRBV7-2|.|TRBJ1-2|.
CASSLGGRPAPYGYTF
TGTGCCAGCAGCTTAGGGGGGCGCCCAGCCCCTTATGGCTACACCTTC
>TRBV5-8|TRBD1|TRBJ1-4|.
CASSRPTGHNEKLFF
TGTGCCAGCAGCAGACCGACAGGGCATAATGAAAAACTGTTTTTT
>TRBV3-1/TRBV3-2|.|TRBJ2-5|.
CASSGRLVGGQETQYF
TGTGCCAGCAGCGGACGACTAGTTGGGGGACAAGAGACCCAGTACTTC
>TRBV4-1|.|TRBJ2-1|once
CASTSLPGLDDANEQFF
TGCGCCAGCACCAGTTTGCCCGGACTGGACGATGCCAATGAGCAGTTCTTC
>TRBV19|TRBD1|TRBJ1-2|.
CASSVTGGNNYGYTF
TGTGCCAGTAGTGTAACAGGGGGCAATAACTATGGCTACACCTTC
>TRBV6-2/TRBV6-3|.|TRBJ2-4|once
CASSYSDQTQYF
TGTGCCAGCAGTTACTCGGACCAAACTCAGTACTTC
>TRBV2|TRBD1|TRBJ1-5|.
CASRAGTGGNQPQHF
TGTGCCAGCAGAGCAGGGACAGGGGGCAATCAGCCCCAGCATTTT
>TRBV5-1|.|TRBJ2-5|.
CASSRLGLGVETQYF
TGCGCCAGCAGCCGCCTGGGTCTGGGAGTAGAGACCCAGTACTTC
>TRBV7-9|TRBD1|TRBJ2-5|.
CASSLGRQGLETQYF
TGTGCCAGCAGCTTAGGTCGACAGGGTCTTGAGACCCAGTACTTC
>TRBV7-9|.|TRBJ1-1|once
CASSLGDGLPTEAFF
TGTGCCAGCAGCTTAGGGGACGGCCTCCCGACTGAAGCTTTCTTT
>TRBV11-2|.|TRBJ1-3|.
CASSPGQRLSSGNTIYF
TGTGCCAGCAGCCCGGGACAAAGGCTCTCCTCTGGAAACACCATATATTTT
>TRBV19|TRBD2|TRBJ2-1|.
CASSPSRWTSGRAGYEQFF
TGTGCCAGTAGTCCCTCCCGTTGGACTAGCGGGAGGGCCGGGTATGAGCAGTTCTTC
>TRBV7-8|TRBD1|TRBJ2-6|.
CASSLGGTGGAGANVLTF
TGTGCCAGCAGCTTAGGGGGGACAGGGGGCGCTGGGGCCAACGTCCTGACTTTC
>TRBV7-6|.|TRBJ2-7|.
CASSPVVGSSYEQYF
TGTGCCAGCAGCCCAGTGGTGGGTAGCTCCTACGAGCAGTACTTC
>TRBV2|.|TRBJ1-2|.
CASSGGGSYGYTF
TGTGCCAGCAGTGGGGGGGGATCCTATGGCTACACCTTC
>TRBV4-1|.|TRBJ2-7|once
CASSQDASLPYEQYF
TGCGCCAGCAGCCAAGATGCCAGTCTCCCCTACGAGCAGTACTTC
>TRBV29-1|TRBD1|TRBJ1-4|.
CSATLGQEREKLFF
TGCAGCGCAACCCTCGGACAGGAGAGGGAAAAACTGTTTTTT
>TRBV21-1|.|TRBJ2-5|.
CARGGRGRKETQYF
TGTGCCAGAGGGGGGAGGGGCAGGAAAGAGACCCAGTACTTC
>TRBV30|.|TRBJ2-7|few
CAWSVRFGNTAEPKEQYF
TGTGCCTGGAGTGTACGATTCGGGAATACCGCTGAGCCAAAAGAGCAGTACTTC
>TRBV14|TRBD2|TRBJ2-5|.
CASSLGTSGGRQETQYF
TGTGCCAGCAGCCTAGGGACTAGCGGGGGGCGCCAAGAGACCCAGTACTTC
>TRBV29-1|.|TRBJ1-2|.
CSVSIGAGGGYGYTF
TGCAGCGTCTCAATCGGGGCGGGGGGCGGCTATGGCTACACCTTC
>TRBV11-2|.|TRBJ2-7|once
CASSLDRNYEQYF
TGTGCCAGCAGCTTAGACAGAAACTACGAGCAGTACTTC
>TRBV5-1|TRBD1|TRBJ2-2|.
CASSSRQGANTGELFF
TGCGCCAGCAGCTCCAGACAGGGGGCCAACACCGGGGAGCTGTTTTTT
>TRBV12-3/TRBV12-4|.|TRBJ1-1|.
CATTTWARTEAFF
TGTGCCACCACAACATGGGCTCGGACTGAAGCTTTCTTT
>TRBV6-5|TRBD1|TRBJ2-1|few
CASSYSNRGPYNEQFF
TGTGCCAGCAGTTACTCGAACAGGGGCCCCTACAATGAGCAGTTCTTC
>TRBV29-1|TRBD2|TRBJ2-1|once
CSVSSGRASYEQFF
TGCAGCGTATCTAGCGGGAGGGCCTCCTATGAGCAGTTCTTC
>TRBV5-6|.|TRBJ1-3|.
CASSLGGVPGNTIYF
TGTGCCAGCAGCTTGGGGGGAGTTCCTGGAAACACCATATATTTT